The source of this T cell receptor beta chain is a study of T cell repertoires in cytomegalovirus infection. At the level of the study: Used in the study were CMV epitopes, some recently identified and HLA-C-restricted, others well-studied and HLA-B-restricted. CMV infection plus the matching HLA type was flagged by public TCR beta signatures. Study results and caveats: Cumulative public TCR beta family frequency identified carriers of CMV plus the relevant HLA.

MiXCR, run by TCRdb on the reads, gives a single entry per CDR3 protein. The table includes around 750,000 distinct CDR3 sequences, around a third detected once. CDR3 size: 15 residues. Trimming left V 1 base short and J 2 bases short, with 9 bases between. CDR1 and CDR2 (germline): MGHDK, SYGVNS. In its sample, this clonotype was seen many times. Antigen unknown. Sequences were derived from cultured CD8+ T cells from PBMCs, sampled from culture after CMV antigen stimulation. The source of this sequence is a human donor in good health (CMV status not recorded). Some clones in this sample may be carry-over from other donors' samples. The rearrangement links TRBV25-1 to TRBJ2-1; the D gene is possibly TRBD2 (7 bases). The chain's CDR3 is CASSEWGGAYNEQFF. CDR3 nucleotides: TGTGCCAGCAGTGAATGGGGGGGCGCCTACAATGAGCAGTTCTTC.